The 18 T cell receptor beta chains presented below share a single source sample, sequenced in a study of T cell responses to AZD1222 COVID-19 vaccine. The data were produced by immunoSEQ multiplex PCR, yet TCRdb's version contains in-frame clones alone and is incomplete. The table shows more than 150,000 clones, with 94% occurring only once. The sequencing used peripheral blood, collected 28 days after the second AZD1222 dose. These receptors originate from an adult who received the AZD1222 COVID-19 vaccine.

This rearrangement joins TRBV19 to TRBJ2-5, with 10 bases fitting TRBD1. The germline CDR1 and CDR2 sequences are LNHDA and SQIVND (reference sequence). The CDR3 loop spans 18 amino acids. V lost 3 bases to trimming and J lost 2 bases; unmatched junction nucleotides: 12. DNA of the CDR3: TGTGCCAGTAGTATTAGAGGGGGCCCGGGACAGGGGCAAGAGACCCAGTACTTC. Translating it yields CASSIRGGPGQGQETQYF. Supplemented by reference TRBV19 and TRBJ2-5, the full variable domain reads DGGITQSPKYLFRKEGQNVTLSCEQNLNHDAMYWYRQDPGQGLRLIYYSQIVNDFQKGDIAEGYSVSREKKESFPLTVTSAQKNPTAFYLCASSIRGGPGQGQETQYFGPGTRLLVL.

There are a few counts of this clone. The chain is built from TRBV5-8 and TRBJ1-1; no clear D gene. Germline CDR1 SGHTS, CDR2 YDEGEE. This CDR3 is built from 12 residues. Deletions cut 6 bases from V and 4 bases from J, with 10 bases between. In DNA form, the CDR3 reads TGTGCCAGCAACCGAGTTTTCACTGAAGCTTTCTTT. Its translation is CASNRVFTEAFF.

The rearrangement joins TRBV24-1 to TRBJ1-1, with 7 positions matching TRBD1. J lost 11 bases, V lost 3 bases, and 2 bases had no gene match. This CDR3 is built from 11 residues. Per germline, CDR1 KGHDR and CDR2 SFDVKD. CDR3 nucleotides: TGTGCCACCAGTGATGAGACAGGGGCTTTCTTT. Residues: CATSDETGAFF.

The chain links TRBV6-2 or TRBV6-3 to TRBJ2-7; TRBD1 or TRBD2 may be the D gene (6 bases each). Germline CDR1 reads MNHEY; CDR2 reads SVGEGT. The CDR3 totals 15 residues. V was cut by 2 bases and J by 4 bases, with 15 bases left in between. CDR3 protein: CASSYRPGAVYEQYF. In DNA, the CDR3 is TGTGCCAGCAGTTACCGCCCGGGGGCGGTTTACGAGCAGTACTTC.

V gene TRBV18 combines with J gene TRBJ2-1; tentatively, D is TRBD1 (5 bases). V lost 2 bases, J lost 3 bases, and 11 bases lay in between. CDR3 length equals 15 residues. CDR1 and CDR2 (germline): KGHSH, LQKENI. CDR3 in amino acids: CASSPRGLSYNEQFF. In DNA form, the CDR3 reads TGTGCCAGCTCACCAAGGGGCCTAAGCTACAATGAGCAGTTCTTC.

This clone came up a few times. The V gene is TRBV5-4, the J gene TRBJ2-7; D possibly corresponds to TRBD2 (6 bases). The CDR3 is 14 amino acids. Germline CDR1 SGHNT, CDR2 YYREEE (reference sequence). V was clipped by 5 bases and J by 0 bases, with 12 bases between them. CDR3 bases: TGTGCCAGCAGGCGGGACTCCAACTCCTACGAGCAGTACTTC. It yields the protein CASRRDSNSYEQYF.

This chain joins TRBV6-6 and TRBJ1-2; no definite D call. CDR1 MNHNY and CDR2 SVGAGI come from the germline V gene (reference sequence). V lost 5 bases and J 0 bases, leaving 19 bases between the germline ends. This CDR3 has 17 amino acids. The CDR3 protein is CASSPPLGRSSNYGYTF. The CDR3 coding sequence is TGTGCCAGCAGTCCCCCGCTTGGGCGCAGTTCTAACTATGGCTACACCTTC.

The rearrangement uses TRBV11-2 and TRBJ2-5, with 11 bases identical to TRBD2. Germline loops: CDR1 SGHAT, CDR2 FQNNGV. Trimming at V came to 1 base and at J to 2 bases, leaving 3 bases not matched to a gene. This CDR3 is built from 16 residues. The CDR3 reads CASSLGTSGQQETQYF. In DNA form, the CDR3 reads TGTGCCAGCAGCTTAGGGACTAGCGGGCAACAAGAGACCCAGTACTTC.

The chain uses TRBV5-1 and TRBJ2-5, with 7 bases identical to TRBD2. The germline gives CDR1 SGHRS, CDR2 YFSETQ. J was trimmed by 4 bases and V by 4 bases; bases with no gene match: 19. The CDR3 has 18 amino acids. The CDR3 spells CASSGIPGYLGGSETQYF. The CDR3 coding sequence is TGCGCCAGCAGCGGAATACCGGGTTACCTGGGGGGGTCAGAGACCCAGTACTTC.

The gene calls are TRBV19 and TRBJ1-4; D perhaps matches TRBD1 (5 bases). Deletions cut 0 bases from V and 5 bases from J, with 16 bases between. The CDR3 sequence is 17 residues long. Germline V gene data show CDR1 as LNHDA and CDR2 as SQIVND (reference sequence). The CDR3: CASSIDPRGGKNEKLFF. CDR3 DNA: TGTGCCAGTAGTATAGATCCTCGGGGCGGAAAGAATGAAAAACTGTTTTTT.

The chain joins TRBV28 to TRBJ2-5; perhaps TRBD1 as D (6 bases). The CDR3 loop spans 13 amino acids. V was clipped by 3 bases and J by 4 bases, with 9 bases between them. The germline gives CDR1 MDHEN, CDR2 SYDVKM. CDR3 DNA sequence: TGTGCCAGCAGTTTGGTCAGGGGAGAGACCCAGTACTTC. Translation gives CASSLVRGETQYF.

The rearrangement joins TRBV4-1 to TRBJ1-1; 8 bases fit TRBD1. Germline-derived CDR1 and CDR2 are MGHRA and YSYEKL. The V segment lost 9 bases and the J segment 1 base; nucleotides outside the gene matches: 7. CDR3 length equals 14 residues. CDR3 sequence (DNA): TGCGCCAGTAGGGACAGGCCCGCGAACACTGAAGCTTTCTTT. The encoded protein is CASRDRPANTEAFF.

The chain joins TRBV11-2 to TRBJ2-5; maybe TRBD2 (5 bases). The ends were cut back, 1 base at V and 5 bases at J, with 11 bases in the middle. Per germline, CDR1 SGHAT and CDR2 FQNNGV. The CDR3 is made up of 14 amino acids. CDR3 DNA sequence: TGTGCCAGCAGCTTAGTAGTTTCGGGGGAGACCCAGTACTTC. The encoded protein is CASSLVVSGETQYF.

The chain carries TRBV19 and TRBJ2-4, with a weak D call TRBD1 (7 bases). Trimming removed 5 bases from V and 8 bases from J, with 16 bases in between. This CDR3 spans 14 amino acids. Germline CDR1 reads LNHDA; CDR2 reads SQIVND (reference sequence). The CDR3 reads CASSHQGGVDIQYF. The CDR3 DNA reads TGTGCCAGTAGTCATCAGGGGGGAGTGGACATTCAGTACTTC.

The V gene is TRBV5-4, the J gene TRBJ2-1, with 13 bases aligning to TRBD2. The CDR3 runs 17 residues. J lost 1 base, V lost 4 bases, and 5 bases had no gene match. The germline V gene encodes CDR1 SGHNT and CDR2 YYREEE (reference sequence). CDR3 DNA: TGTGCCAGCAGCCGTCGGACTAGCGGGAGTTCCTACAATGAGCAGTTCTTC. It is translated as CASSRRTSGSSYNEQFF.

The sample holds one count of this clone. This chain connects TRBV5-4 to TRBJ2-1; maybe TRBD2 (7 bases). This CDR3 is built from 15 residues. Deletions cut 0 bases from V and 5 bases from J, with 12 bases between. Germline V gene data show CDR1 as SGHNT and CDR2 as YYREEE (reference sequence). The CDR3 sequence is CASSLDRGAHNEQFF. Here the CDR3 DNA reads TGTGCCAGCAGCTTGGATCGGGGGGCGCACAATGAGCAGTTCTTC.

The chain joins TRBV4-3 to TRBJ1-2; D gene uncertain. CDR3 size: 14 residues. Germline CDR1 is LGHNA and CDR2 is YSLEER. Trimming took 1 base from V and 2 from J, leaving 8 bases between them. CDR3 residues: CASSQVQRNYGYTF. CDR3 sequence (DNA): TGCGCCAGCAGCCAAGTACAGAGAAACTATGGCTACACCTTC.

J is TRBJ1-1 and V is TRBV24-1; D may be TRBD1 (5 bases). CDR3 length: 13 amino acids. Germline CDR1 is KGHDR and CDR2 is SFDVKD. Trimming removed 6 bases from V and 3 bases from J, with 10 bases in between. The CDR3 coding sequence is TGTGCCACCAGTCGGGGACCGGACACTGAAGCTTTCTTT. As protein: CATSRGPDTEAFF.